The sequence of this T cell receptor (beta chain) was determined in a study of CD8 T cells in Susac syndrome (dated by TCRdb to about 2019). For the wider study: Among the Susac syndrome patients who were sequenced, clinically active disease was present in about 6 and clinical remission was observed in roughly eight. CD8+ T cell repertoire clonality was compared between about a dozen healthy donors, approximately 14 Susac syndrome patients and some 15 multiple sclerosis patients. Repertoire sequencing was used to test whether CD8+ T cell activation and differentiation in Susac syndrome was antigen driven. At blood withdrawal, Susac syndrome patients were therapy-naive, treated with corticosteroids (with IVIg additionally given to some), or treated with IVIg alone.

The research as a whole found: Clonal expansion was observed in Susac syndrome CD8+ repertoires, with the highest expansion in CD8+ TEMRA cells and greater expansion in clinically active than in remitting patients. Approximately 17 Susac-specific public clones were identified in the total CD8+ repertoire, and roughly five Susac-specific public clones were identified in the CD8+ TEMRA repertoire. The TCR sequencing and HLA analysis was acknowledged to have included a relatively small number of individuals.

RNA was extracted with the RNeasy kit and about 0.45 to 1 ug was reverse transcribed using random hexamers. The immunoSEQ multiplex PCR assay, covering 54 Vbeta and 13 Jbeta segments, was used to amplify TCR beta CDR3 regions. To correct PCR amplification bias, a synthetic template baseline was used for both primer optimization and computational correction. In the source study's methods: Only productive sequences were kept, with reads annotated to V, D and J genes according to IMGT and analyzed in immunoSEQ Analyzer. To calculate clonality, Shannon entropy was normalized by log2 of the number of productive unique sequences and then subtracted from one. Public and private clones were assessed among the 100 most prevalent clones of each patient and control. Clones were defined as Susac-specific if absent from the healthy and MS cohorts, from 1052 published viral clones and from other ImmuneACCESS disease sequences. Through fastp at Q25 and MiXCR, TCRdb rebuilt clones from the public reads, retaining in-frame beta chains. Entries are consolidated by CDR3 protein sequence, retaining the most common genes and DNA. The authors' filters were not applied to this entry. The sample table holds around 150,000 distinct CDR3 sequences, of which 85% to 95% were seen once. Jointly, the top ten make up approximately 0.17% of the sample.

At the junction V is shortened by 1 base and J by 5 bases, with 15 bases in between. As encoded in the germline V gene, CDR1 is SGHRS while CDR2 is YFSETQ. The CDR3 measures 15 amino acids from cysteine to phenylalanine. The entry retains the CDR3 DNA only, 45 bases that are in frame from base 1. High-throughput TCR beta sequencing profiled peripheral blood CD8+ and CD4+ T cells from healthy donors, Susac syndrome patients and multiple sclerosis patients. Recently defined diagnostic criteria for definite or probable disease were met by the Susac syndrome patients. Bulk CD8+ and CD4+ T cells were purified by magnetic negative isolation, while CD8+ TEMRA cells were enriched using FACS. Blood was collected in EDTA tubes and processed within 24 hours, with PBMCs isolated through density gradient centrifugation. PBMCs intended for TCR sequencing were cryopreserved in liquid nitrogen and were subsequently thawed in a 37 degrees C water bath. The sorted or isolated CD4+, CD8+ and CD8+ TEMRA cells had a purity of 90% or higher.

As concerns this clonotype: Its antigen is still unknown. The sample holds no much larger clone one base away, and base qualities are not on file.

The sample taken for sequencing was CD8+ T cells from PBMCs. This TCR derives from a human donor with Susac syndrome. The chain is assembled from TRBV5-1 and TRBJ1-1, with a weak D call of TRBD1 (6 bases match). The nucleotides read TGCGCCAGCAGCTTGCGATTGGGGGCTCGGACTGAAGCTTTCTTT. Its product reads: CASSLRLGARTEAFF.